These T cell receptor beta chains were read from a single sample in a study of cytomegalovirus exposure and HLA in healthy donors. This table comes from immunoSEQ multiplex PCR, and its TCRdb copy is limited to in-frame clones, with some not included. The sample consists of roughly 130,000 clones, just under 85% of them appearing once. The sequenced sample was PBMCs. The receptor source for this set is a woman between 25 and 40 years old in good health and CMV-seronegative. Each CDR3 is given with its conserved first and last residue. D genes are given only for firm matches. The size field is filled for only some rows; it gives once, few, many or a size class.

abundance | j_gene | v_gene | d_gene | CDR3nt | CDR3aa
- | TRBJ2-5 | TRBV4-1 | TRBD1 | TGCGCCAGCAGCCAGGACAGGAACCAAGAGACCCAGTACTTC | CASSQDRNQETQYF
- | TRBJ2-5 | TRBV2 | TRBD2 | TGTGCCAGCAGTGGCCGGGGGGGGCCGAGAGAGACCCAGTACTTC | CASSGRGGPRETQYF
- | TRBJ1-1 | TRBV18 | TRBD1 | TGTGCCAGCTCTCGGGGACAGGGTGCAGAAGCTTTCTTT | CASSRGQGAEAFF
- | TRBJ2-1 | TRBV10-2 | TRBD2 | TGCGCCAGCAATAAGGGACTAGCGGGGTACAATGAGCAGTTCTTC | CASNKGLAGYNEQFF
- | TRBJ2-1 | TRBV28 | TRBD2 | TGTGCCAGCAGTTTAGGGCAGGTTACAGGTAGGACTAGATACAATGAGCAGTTCTTC | CASSLGQVTGRTRYNEQFF
- | TRBJ1-5 | TRBV6-6 | TRBD1 | TGTGCCAGCAGTGGGGACAGGGGAAGGAATCAGCCCCAGCATTTT | CASSGDRGRNQPQHF
- | TRBJ1-2 | TRBV5-4 | - | TGTGCCAGCAGCTTGGCTCTAAGGGTGGAGGATGGCTACACCTTC | CASSLALRVEDGYTF
- | TRBJ2-3 | TRBV10-3 | - | TGTGCCATCAGTGACGGGGGCCGGACTAGTACGCAGTATTTT | CAISDGGRTSTQYF
- | TRBJ1-5 | TRBV4-1 | - | TGCGCCAGCAGCCCCTCCAGGACGGACTATTATAGCAATCAGCCCCAGCATTTT | CASSPSRTDYYSNQPQHF
- | TRBJ1-2 | TRBV10-3 | - | TGTGCCACCGAAGGGGGATTTGGCTACACCTTC | CATEGGFGYTF
- | TRBJ1-5 | TRBV5-6 | - | TGTGCCAGCAGCTCGGGACTTAGAAACGGCCGCAATCAGCCCCAGCATTTT | CASSSGLRNGRNQPQHF
- | TRBJ1-2 | TRBV6-6 | - | TGTGCCCTCTCCAGGGAGGAAAGCTATGGCTACACCTTC | CALSREESYGYTF
few | TRBJ1-2 | TRBV9 | - | TGTGCCAGCAGCGTACAGTCTAACTATGGCTACACCTTC | CASSVQSNYGYTF
- | TRBJ1-2 | TRBV5-1 | TRBD1 | TGCGCCAGCAGCTTACAGGGGGCTGGGTATGGCTACACCTTC | CASSLQGAGYGYTF
- | TRBJ2-3 | TRBV7-3 | TRBD2 | TGTGCCAGCAGCTTAAGGGGTGGCGGGGAGGGTACGCAGTATTTT | CASSLRGGGEGTQYF
- | TRBJ1-6 | TRBV6-4 | TRBD1 | TGTGCCAGCAGTGACCCGGGGAACAGGGGAGATAATTCACCCCTCCACTTT | CASSDPGNRGDNSPLHF
- | TRBJ1-3 | TRBV5-1 | - | TGCGCCAGCAGCATAGGGGGTTCTGGAAACACCATATATTTT | CASSIGGSGNTIYF
- | TRBJ2-7 | TRBV7-9 | TRBD1 | TGTGCCAGCAGCTTACGTACAGGGGGAATAGCCTACGAGCAGTACTTC | CASSLRTGGIAYEQYF